This is a list of T cell receptor beta chains from one sample in a study of T cells after yellow fever vaccination. TCRdb redid the calling of the 5' RACE reads with MiXCR, one entry per CDR3 protein. Of about 49,000 distinct CDR3 sequences in the sample, roughly 7.4% were seen once. The specimen was CD8+ T cells sorted from PBMCs, collected roughly 14 days after the first yellow fever vaccination. These receptors came from a man aged 18 to 29 who received the YFV17D yellow fever vaccine. Each CDR3 is given with its conserved first and last residue. The D gene is left open where the match is weak. Clone size, where shown, is once, few, many, or a class for clones that have expanded.

CDR3: CASSGRDRARRETQYF
DNA: TGCGCCAGCAGCGGCCGGGACAGGGCTCGACGGGAGACCCAGTACTTC
V: TRBV4-1
size: few
D: TRBD1
J: TRBJ2-5

CDR3: CASRGGGHNEQFF
DNA: TGTGCCAGCCGGGGCGGGGGCCACAATGAGCAGTTCTTC
V: TRBV7-9
size: many
D: NA
J: TRBJ2-1

CDR3: CASSLGGRTEAFF
DNA: TGTGCCAGCAGTTTAGGGGGGAGAACTGAAGCTTTCTTT
V: TRBV27
size: many
D: NA
J: TRBJ1-1

CDR3: CASSQDNREETQYF
DNA: TGCGCCAGCAGCCAAGACAACAGAGAAGAGACCCAGTACTTC
V: TRBV4-3
size: many
D: NA
J: TRBJ2-5

CDR3: CASTTTYTNEQFF
DNA: TGTGCCAGCACCACGACTTATACCAATGAGCAGTTCTTC
V: TRBV12-3/TRBV12-4
size: many
D: NA
J: TRBJ2-1

CDR3: CASSLQDMNTEAFF
DNA: TGCGCCAGCAGCTTGCAGGACATGAACACTGAAGCTTTCTTT
V: TRBV5-1
size: few
D: NA
J: TRBJ1-1

CDR3: CASSLRLAGGRAQYF
DNA: TGTGCCAGCAGCCTCAGACTAGCGGGGGGTCGAGCCCAGTACTTC
V: TRBV7-6
size: few
D: TRBD2
J: TRBJ2-5

CDR3: CASGQRWISGDREKLFF
DNA: TGTGCCAGCGGTCAGCGGTGGATATCAGGGGACCGTGAAAAACTGTTTTTT
V: TRBV7-9
size: few
D: NA
J: TRBJ1-4

CDR3: CASSPSSGTYNEQFF
DNA: TGCGCCAGCAGCCCCTCTAGCGGGACCTACAATGAGCAGTTCTTC
V: TRBV4-3
size: few
D: TRBD2
J: TRBJ2-1

CDR3: CASSYWGLAWTGELFF
DNA: TGTGCCAGCAGTTACTGGGGACTAGCATGGACCGGGGAGCTGTTTTTT
V: TRBV6-7
size: many
D: TRBD2
J: TRBJ2-2

CDR3: CASSFGGQEAFF
DNA: TGTGCCAGCAGCTTTGGGGGACAGGAAGCTTTCTTT
V: TRBV7-9
size: many
D: TRBD1
J: TRBJ1-1

CDR3: CASKSPGTEAFF
DNA: TGTGCCAGCAAATCCCCGGGCACAGAAGCTTTCTTT
V: TRBV11-3
size: many
D: NA
J: TRBJ1-1

CDR3: CASSPFPSEDEQYF
DNA: TGTGCCAGCAGCCCATTTCCCTCCGAAGACGAGCAGTACTTC
V: TRBV7-6
size: NA
D: NA
J: TRBJ2-7

CDR3: CASSREGVVGFYEQYF
DNA: TGTGCCAGCAGCCGGGAGGGGGTAGTAGGGTTCTACGAGCAGTACTTC
V: TRBV7-2
size: many
D: TRBD2
J: TRBJ2-7

CDR3: CASSLGDGSQETQYF
DNA: TGTGCCAGCAGCTTAGGGGACGGATCACAAGAGACCCAGTACTTC
V: TRBV7-6
size: many
D: NA
J: TRBJ2-5

CDR3: CASGPLRDGYTF
DNA: TGTGCTAGTGGTCCCCTCCGGGACGGCTACACCTTC
V: TRBV12-5
size: few
D: NA
J: TRBJ1-2

CDR3: CASSKVGLADLYQETQYF
DNA: TGTGCCAGCAGCAAAGTTGGGCTAGCGGACCTGTACCAAGAGACCCAGTACTTC
V: TRBV21-1
size: many
D: NA
J: TRBJ2-5

CDR3: CASSQEAGLGLWEQFF
DNA: TGTGCCAGCAGCCAAGAGGCGGGACTGGGCCTTTGGGAGCAGTTCTTC
V: TRBV4-2
size: NA
D: NA
J: TRBJ2-1

CDR3: CASSLTGALGKPQHF
DNA: TGTGCCAGCAGTTTAACCGGGGCACTCGGCAAGCCCCAGCATTTT
V: TRBV27
size: many
D: NA
J: TRBJ1-5

CDR3: CSARRGGTGELFF
DNA: TGCAGTGCTCGTCGGGGGGGCACCGGGGAGCTGTTTTTT
V: TRBV20-1
size: many
D: TRBD2
J: TRBJ2-2

CDR3: CSATGNRGTDTQYF
DNA: TGCAGTGCAACGGGGAACCGGGGCACAGATACGCAGTATTTT
V: TRBV20-1
size: many
D: NA
J: TRBJ2-3

CDR3: CASSSFGENYGYTF
DNA: TGTGCCAGCAGCTCCTTCGGGGAAAACTATGGCTACACCTTC
V: TRBV7-6
size: many
D: NA
J: TRBJ1-2

CDR3: CASSQDSGSGNTIYF
DNA: TGCGCCAGCAGCCAAGATTCGGGGTCTGGAAACACCATATATTTT
V: TRBV4-1
size: many
D: NA
J: TRBJ1-3

CDR3: CASTITGQSTDTQYF
DNA: TGTGCCAGCACAATAACGGGGCAGAGCACAGATACGCAGTATTTT
V: TRBV5-4
size: few
D: NA
J: TRBJ2-3

CDR3: CASSLASDGGDTDTQYF
DNA: TGTGCCAGCAGCCTAGCTAGTGATGGGGGGGACACAGATACGCAGTATTTT
V: TRBV7-2
size: many
D: TRBD2
J: TRBJ2-3

CDR3: CSVEVWDRTGTDTQYF
DNA: TGCAGCGTTGAAGTATGGGACAGGACAGGTACAGATACGCAGTATTTT
V: TRBV29-1
size: many
D: TRBD1
J: TRBJ2-3

CDR3: CASSEIWSGTEAFF
DNA: TGTGCCAGCAGTGAAATCTGGTCGGGCACTGAAGCTTTCTTT
V: TRBV25-1
size: many
D: NA
J: TRBJ1-1

CDR3: CATGASGYNEQFF
DNA: TGTGCCACAGGGGCTAGCGGGTACAATGAGCAGTTCTTC
V: TRBV10-3
size: many
D: TRBD2
J: TRBJ2-1

CDR3: CASSQGRTSGGLRDTQYF
DNA: TGCGCCAGCAGCCAAGGGAGAACTAGCGGGGGCCTCCGGGATACGCAGTATTTT
V: TRBV4-3
size: many
D: TRBD2
J: TRBJ2-3

CDR3: CASSYLSGGEDTQYF
DNA: TGTGCCAGCAGTTATTTAAGCGGGGGGGAAGATACGCAGTATTTT
V: TRBV6-5
size: NA
D: TRBD2
J: TRBJ2-3

CDR3: CASSDAGGRLGTDTQYF
DNA: TGTGCCAGCAGTGATGCGGGGGGCCGGTTGGGCACAGATACGCAGTATTTT
V: TRBV2
size: many
D: TRBD2
J: TRBJ2-3

CDR3: CASSLGTGGLNTEAFF
DNA: TGTGCCAGCAGCTTAGGGACAGGGGGCCTTAACACTGAAGCTTTCTTT
V: TRBV13
size: many
D: TRBD1
J: TRBJ1-1

CDR3: CASRFPQAEFQETQYF
DNA: TGTGCAAGTCGCTTTCCCCAAGCCGAGTTCCAAGAGACCCAGTACTTC
V: TRBV12-2
size: NA
D: NA
J: TRBJ2-5

CDR3: CASSQEIGSSYNEQFF
DNA: TGTGCCAGCAGCCAAGAGATCGGGAGCTCCTACAATGAGCAGTTCTTC
V: TRBV3-1
size: many
D: NA
J: TRBJ2-1

CDR3: CASSSYSGGGTDTQYF
DNA: TGTGCCAGCAGCTCTTATAGCGGGGGTGGAACAGATACGCAGTATTTT
V: TRBV27
size: many
D: TRBD2
J: TRBJ2-3

CDR3: CASSSRQGSDQKLFF
DNA: TGTGCCAGCAGCTCACGCCAGGGTTCCGATCAAAAACTGTTTTTT
V: TRBV7-2
size: many
D: NA
J: TRBJ1-4

CDR3: CASSRDRPYTDTQYF
DNA: TGTGCCAGCAGCCGGGACAGACCATACACAGATACGCAGTATTTT
V: TRBV5-6
size: few
D: TRBD1
J: TRBJ2-3

CDR3: CSARVLGRNTGELFF
DNA: TGCAGTGCTAGAGTACTGGGGAGGAACACCGGGGAGCTGTTTTTT
V: TRBV20-1
size: NA
D: NA
J: TRBJ2-2

CDR3: CASSQRVAGGANVLTF
DNA: TGCGCCAGCAGCCAGAGGGTCGCAGGCGGGGCCAACGTCCTGACTTTC
V: TRBV4-3
size: many
D: NA
J: TRBJ2-6

CDR3: CASSYSAGGDEQYF
DNA: TGTGCCAGCAGTTACTCGGCAGGGGGCGACGAGCAGTACTTC
V: TRBV6-2/TRBV6-3
size: many
D: TRBD1
J: TRBJ2-7

CDR3: CASSQDCQGEDTQYF
DNA: TGCGCCAGCAGCCAAGATTGCCAGGGTGAGGATACGCAGTATTTT
V: TRBV4-3
size: few
D: NA
J: TRBJ2-3